This T cell receptor beta chain was retrieved from a study of cytomegalovirus exposure and HLA in healthy donors. Broader study findings: One variant, a missense change in DCLRE1C, was linked in a later analysis to TCR beta V- and J-gene trimming. It was shown in a later analysis that HLA-associated TCR beta chains were more clonally expanded than other, equally common chains. In vitro work confirmed that a few CMV-associated chains recognize CMV antigens.

In the PCR, 60 Vbeta and 13 Jbeta primers were used. Using immunoSEQ multiplex PCR, the repertoire was profiled, and TCRdb retains in-frame clones only, with some absent. The data show some 150,000 clones, with over 60% seen just once and approximately 2.5% held by the top ten. To note about this clone: Antigen specificity is unknown.

Sequencing used PBMCs. This receptor was identified in a woman in her thirties in good health and CMV-seronegative.

CDR3 amino acids: CASSLGRGKSNEQFF. The CDR3 bases are TGTGCCAGCAGCCTTGGACGGGGAAAGTCTAATGAGCAGTTCTTC. The V and J genes are TRBV28 and TRBJ2-1; tentatively, D is TRBD2 (5 bases). Germline CDR1 and CDR2: MDHEN and SYDVKM. There are 15 residues in the CDR3. V was trimmed by 6 bases and J by 7 bases, leaving 19 bases between them.